This TCR beta chain was documented in a study of cytomegalovirus exposure and HLA in healthy donors. The CDR3 is 15 amino acids. Per the germline V gene, CDR1 is SGHRS and CDR2 is YFSETQ. The V and J ends lost 0 bases and 5 bases respectively, with 12 bases between them. Generated by immunoSEQ multiplex PCR, the TCRdb table keeps only in-frame clones and is missing some. The sample shows around 170,000 clones, 88% of them seen only once. The sequencing sample was made of PBMCs. This chain uses TRBV5-1 with TRBJ2-1, with D possibly TRBD2 on 6 matching bases. This clonotype was sampled from a man in his late teens or twenties in good health and CMV-seronegative. CDR3 nucleotide sequence: TGCGCCAGCAGCTTGGTGTATCGGGGGAACAATGAGCAGTTCTTC. This gives the protein CASSLVYRGNNEQFF.